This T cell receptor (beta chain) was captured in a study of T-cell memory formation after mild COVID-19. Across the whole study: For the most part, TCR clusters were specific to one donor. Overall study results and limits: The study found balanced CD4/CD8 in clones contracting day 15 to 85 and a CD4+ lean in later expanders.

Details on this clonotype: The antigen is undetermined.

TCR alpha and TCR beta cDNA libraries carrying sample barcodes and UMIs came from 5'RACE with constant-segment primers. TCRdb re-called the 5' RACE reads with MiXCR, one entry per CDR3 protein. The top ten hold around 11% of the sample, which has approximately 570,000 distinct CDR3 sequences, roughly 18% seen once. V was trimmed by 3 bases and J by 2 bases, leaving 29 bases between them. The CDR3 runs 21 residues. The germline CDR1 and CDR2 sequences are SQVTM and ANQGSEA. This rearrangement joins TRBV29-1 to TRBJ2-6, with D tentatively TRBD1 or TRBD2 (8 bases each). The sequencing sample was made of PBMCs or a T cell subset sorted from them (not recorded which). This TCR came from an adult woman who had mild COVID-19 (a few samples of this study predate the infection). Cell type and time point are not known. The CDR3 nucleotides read TGCAGCGTTGAGGGTGCGGACAGGGTAAGCCGGGAGGGGCCTGGGGCCAACGTCCTGACTTTC. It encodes CSVEGADRVSREGPGANVLTF.